The 24 T cell receptor beta chains in this list originate from one sample, sequenced in a study of CD8 T cells in Susac syndrome (dated by TCRdb to between 2018 and 2021). Receptor amplification or capture employed the immunoSEQ multiplex PCR assay. RNA was extracted with the RNeasy kit and about 0.5 to 1 ug was reverse transcribed using random hexamers. Through fastp at Q25 and MiXCR, TCRdb rebuilt clones from the public reads, retaining in-frame beta chains. Every CDR3 protein is listed once, alongside the most common genes and DNA of its rows. This sample is represented by more than 100,000 distinct CDR3 sequences; 85% to 95% of them were singletons. The ten largest clones capture less than 0.3% of the sample. Specimen: CD8+ T cells from PBMCs. The receptors originated from a human donor with Susac syndrome.

The chain recombines TRBV16 with TRBJ2-7; TRBD1 or TRBD2 may be the D gene (5 bases each). V was trimmed by 0 bases and J by 7 bases, leaving 10 bases between them. Germline V CDR1 and CDR2: KGHSY, FQNENV. The CDR3 sequence is 13 residues long. CDR3 in DNA: TGTGCCAGCAGCCAATCGAGGGGCATTGAGCAGTACTTC. As protein: CASSQSRGIEQYF.

This chain joins TRBV5-1 and TRBJ2-1; D may be TRBD2 (6 bases). The CDR3 sequence is 15 residues long. Germline values: CDR1 SGHRS, CDR2 YFSETQ. Trimming pared 0 bases from V and 8 bases from J, leaving 15 bases between. CDR3 in amino acids: CASSLELAEADEQFF. The CDR3 bases are TGCGCCAGCAGCTTGGAACTAGCAGAGGCGGATGAGCAGTTCTTC.

The J gene is TRBJ2-7, the V gene TRBV20-1, with 7 bases matching TRBD1. CDR3 length equals 12 residues. Per germline, CDR1 DFQATT and CDR2 SNEGSKA (reference sequence). V lost 7 bases and J lost 0; bases outside the gene matches: 3. CDR3 region: CSVGTDSYEQYF. CDR3 coding DNA: TGCAGTGTTGGGACAGACTCCTACGAGCAGTACTTC.

V gene TRBV9 combines with J gene TRBJ1-5; TRBD1 agrees at 9 bases. CDR1 SGDLS and CDR2 YYNGEE come from the germline V gene. The CDR3 has 15 amino acids. V lost 0 bases to trimming and J lost 7 bases; unmatched junction nucleotides: 5. Here the CDR3 reads CASSVEGTGKQPQHF. CDR3 nucleotides: TGTGCCAGCAGCGTAGAGGGGACAGGGAAACAGCCCCAGCATTTT.

CDR3 coding DNA: TGCAGCGTTGTATCCAGCCGAGGTTTCTACGAGCAGTACTTC. This encodes CSVVSSRGFYEQYF. This rearrangement joins TRBV29-1 to TRBJ2-7; no definite D call. This CDR3 comprises 14 residues. Germline V lookup: CDR1 SQVTM, CDR2 ANQGSEA. Trimming stripped 4 bases from V and 3 bases from J, with 16 bases between.

This rearrangement joins TRBV9 to TRBJ1-6, with D possibly matching TRBD1 (6 bases). Per germline, CDR1 SGDLS and CDR2 YYNGEE. There are 15 residues in the CDR3. Trimming left V 0 bases short and J 7 bases short, with 11 bases between. Written as DNA, the CDR3 is TGTGCCAGCAGCGTAGCCGGACAGACCAATTCACCCCTCCACTTT. Translating gives CASSVAGQTNSPLHF.

The chain has TRBV7-9 and TRBJ2-7; 9 bases match TRBD2. The germline CDR1 and CDR2 sequences are SEHNR and FQNEAQ (reference sequence). The J segment lost 3 bases and the V segment lost 7 bases, leaving 16 bases of the junction unmatched. The CDR3 has 17 amino acids. The CDR3 reads CASILPGSGGTYYEQYF. The CDR3, as DNA: TGTGCCAGCATCCTTCCCGGGAGCGGGGGGACCTACTACGAGCAGTACTTC.

The chain recombines TRBV4-3 with TRBJ1-5; TRBD1 is a possible D gene (5 bases). Germline V gene sequence: CDR1 LGHNA, CDR2 YSLEER. The ends were cut back, 1 base at V and 4 bases at J, with 11 bases in the middle. CDR3 size: 15 residues. CDR3 nucleotides: TGCGCCAGCAGCCAAGGGGTGGGGGTAAATCAGCCCCAGCATTTT. This encodes CASSQGVGVNQPQHF.

The rearrangement links TRBV12-3 or TRBV12-4 to TRBJ2-1; 9 positions agree with TRBD1. This CDR3 has 19 amino acids. J gave up 2 bases and V 4 bases, and 15 bases lay outside the gene matches. CDR3 nucleotide sequence: TGTGCCAGCAGTTCGGGTTTAGGGGACAGGGATACAACCTACAATGAGCAGTTCTTC. Encoded protein: CASSSGLGDRDTTYNEQFF.

This chain uses TRBV20-1 with TRBJ1-2, with D possibly TRBD1 on 5 matching bases. In germline, CDR1 is DFQATT, CDR2 SNEGSKA (reference sequence). The CDR3 is made up of 15 amino acids. V was trimmed by 0 bases and J by 3 bases, leaving 14 bases between them. The CDR3 loop is CSAREDYRSHYGYTF. The CDR3 nucleotides read TGCAGTGCTAGAGAGGACTACAGGTCTCACTATGGCTACACCTTC.

This clonotype showed up just a few times. The chain uses TRBV29-1 and TRBJ1-1, with D maybe TRBD1 (5 bases). V shed 1 base and J shed 2 bases, with 5 bases lying between them. From germline, CDR1 is SQVTM and CDR2 ANQGSEA. The CDR3 contains 12 residues. The CDR3 spells CSVEGGNTEAFF. The CDR3 DNA is TGCAGCGTTGAAGGGGGCAACACTGAAGCTTTCTTT.

The V call is TRBV29-1, the J call TRBJ2-7; D ambiguous. This CDR3 spans 13 amino acids. Germline V gives CDR1 SQVTM, CDR2 ANQGSEA. V shed 0 bases and J shed 4 bases, with 10 bases lying between them. CDR3 coding DNA: TGCAGCGTTGAAGATCGAGACGATTACGAGCAGTACTTC. This codes for CSVEDRDDYEQYF.

The rearrangement joins TRBV7-9 to TRBJ1-5; TRBD1 agrees at 7 bases. Losses at the gene ends were 5 bases for V and 16 bases for J; bases not matched to a gene: 11. There are 12 residues in the CDR3. In germline, CDR1 is SEHNR, CDR2 FQNEAQ (reference sequence). DNA of the CDR3: TGTGCCAGCAGCCCGCAAACAGGGACAGTACATTTT. As protein: CASSPQTGTVHF.

The chain is built from TRBV4-1 and TRBJ1-1; 9 bases fit TRBD1. Trimming removed 3 bases from V and 4 bases from J; junction bases left unmatched: 6. In germline, CDR1 is MGHRA, CDR2 YSYEKL. The CDR3 is 15 residues long. The CDR3 spells CASSQSRDRATEAFF. In nucleotides, the CDR3 is TGCGCCAGCAGCCAGTCACGGGACAGGGCCACTGAAGCTTTCTTT.

The chain carries TRBV7-9 and TRBJ2-5, with a tentative D call TRBD1 (5 bases). The ends were cut back, 3 bases at V and 2 bases at J, with 13 bases in the middle. The CDR3 sequence is 15 residues long. Germline V gene data show CDR1 as SEHNR and CDR2 as FQNEAQ (reference sequence). The CDR3 is CASSLKADRQETQYF. In DNA, the CDR3 is TGTGCCAGCAGCTTGAAGGCAGACAGACAAGAGACCCAGTACTTC.

The chain has TRBV4-1 and TRBJ2-4, with unresolved D. Germline-derived CDR1 and CDR2 are MGHRA and YSYEKL. V shed 5 bases and J shed 9 bases, with 20 bases lying between them. The CDR3 consists of 15 residues. DNA of the CDR3: TGCGCCAGCAGCTTAAAACCCGGCGGTACGGGCATTCAGTACTTC. This sequence encodes CASSLKPGGTGIQYF.

The chain links TRBV7-9 to TRBJ2-1; the match to TRBD2 covers 12 bases. V shed 2 bases, J shed 7 bases, and the junction held 3 bases outside the gene matches. Germline V gene data show CDR1 as SEHNR and CDR2 as FQNEAQ (reference sequence). This CDR3 has 15 residues. CDR3 coding DNA: TGTGCCAGCAGCTTACTAGCGGGGGGGCGGAATGAGCAGTTCTTC. It codes for CASSLLAGGRNEQFF.

The V and J genes are TRBV5-1 and TRBJ2-7; 10 bases agree with TRBD1. Germline trimming cut 4 bases from V and 6 bases from J; bases unmatched to any gene: 10. Germline CDR1 reads SGHRS; CDR2 reads YFSETQ. The CDR3 contains 15 residues. The CDR3 is CASSPRDRGLIEQYF. The CDR3 DNA reads as TGCGCCAGCAGCCCCCGGGACAGGGGACTTATCGAGCAGTACTTC.

The chain has TRBV19 and TRBJ2-5, with a possible D match to TRBD2 (6 bases). Germline V CDR1 and CDR2: LNHDA, SQIVND (reference sequence). The CDR3 consists of 10 residues. V was shortened by 11 bases and J by 5 bases, with 9 bases between the two germline ends. The CDR3 sequence is CAGRSETQYF. Written as DNA, the CDR3 is TGTGCCGGGAGGAGTGAGACCCAGTACTTC.

The gene calls are TRBV30 and TRBJ1-1; D gene unclear. Germline V gene data show CDR1 as GTSNPN and CDR2 as SVGIG (reference sequence). V was cut by 5 bases and J by 11 bases, with 15 bases left in between. The CDR3 covers 11 residues. The CDR3, as DNA: TGTGCCTGGTCGGAGGGCGGGGAGGCTTTCTTT. Its translation is CAWSEGGEAFF.

The chain couples TRBV20-1 to TRBJ2-7; D may be TRBD2 (6 bases). Per germline, CDR1 DFQATT and CDR2 SNEGSKA (reference sequence). Trimming shortened V by 4 bases and J by 2 bases, and 12 bases separated the two germline ends. The CDR3 totals 13 residues. The CDR3 loop reads CSATRTNPYEQYF. CDR3 sequence (DNA): TGCAGTGCTACCCGGACTAACCCCTACGAGCAGTACTTC.

The chain has TRBV19 and TRBJ1-1; possible D gene TRBD1, 6 bases. The CDR3 consists of 17 residues. The V end was cut by 8 bases, the J end by 1 base, with 23 bases between. Per germline, CDR1 LNHDA and CDR2 SQIVND (reference sequence). CDR3 loop: CASRPLTGRWTNTEAFF. The CDR3 region has the DNA TGTGCCAGTCGTCCACTCACAGGGAGGTGGACGAACACTGAAGCTTTCTTT. Together with reference TRBV19 and TRBJ1-1, the CDR3 gives the full variable domain: DGGITQSPKYLFRKEGQNVTLSCEQNLNHDAMYWYRQDPGQGLRLIYYSQIVNDFQKGDIAEGYSVSREKKESFPLTVTSAQKNPTAFYLCASRPLTGRWTNTEAFFGQGTRLTVV.

In this sample, this clonotype turned up a few times. V is TRBV27 and J is TRBJ2-1; D perhaps matches TRBD2 (5 bases). The ends were cut back, 5 bases at V and 7 bases at J, with 9 bases in the middle. The germline CDR1 and CDR2 sequences are MNHEY and SMNVEV (reference sequence). This CDR3 is 12 amino acids long. The CDR3 here is CASSLSGNEQFF. The CDR3 region has the DNA TGTGCCAGCAGTCTTTCGGGGAATGAGCAGTTCTTC.

The chain has TRBV7-6 and TRBJ1-2; 7 bases fit TRBD1. The CDR3 length is 15 residues. V was pared by 4 bases and J by 3 bases, with 8 bases of the junction left unmatched. Germline CDR1 reads SGHVS; CDR2 reads FNYEAQ. CDR3 nucleotide sequence: TGTGCCAGCAGCTCGACAGGGTCCCTTGACTATGGCTACACCTTC. It translates to CASSSTGSLDYGYTF.